Following are 21 T cell receptor beta chains from one sample sequenced in a study of PD-1 blockade in mismatch repair-deficient tumors (dated by TCRdb to 2016 to 2017). The library came from the immunoSEQ multiplex PCR assay. The table was pulled from immuneACCESS by TCRdb, which kept in-frame rearrangements only. Such tables lose some clones; where checked, under half of the loss comes from unresolved V genes, and the rest has no known cause. For this sample there are 38,000 or so clones; about 85% appear just once. Nearly 4% of the sample goes to the ten largest clones. The material was peripheral blood, obtained roughly 76 weeks after starting pembrolizumab. The receptors derive from an adult with mismatch repair-deficient cancer.

This clone was observed a few times. This chain links TRBV6-4 with TRBJ2-1; D might be TRBD1 (7 bases). CDR1 is MRHNA, CDR2 SNTAGT, per germline. The CDR3 runs to 12 residues. V was clipped by 6 bases and J by 5 bases, with 8 bases between them. The CDR3 loop reads CASSRGDNEQFF. In DNA, the CDR3 is TGTGCCAGCAGCAGGGGGGACAATGAGCAGTTCTTC.

Comment on this clone: An end of the junction differs from the germline gene, which may be a read error. The chain has TRBV7-7 and TRBJ2-3, with D perhaps matching TRBD1 (6 bases). CDR1 and CDR2 from the germline V gene are SSHAT and FNYEAQ (reference sequence). The CDR3 extends over 15 amino acids. CDR3 amino acids: CASSLGGRGTDTQYF. CDR3 bases: TGTGCTAGCAGCTTAGGCGGCAGGGGTACAGATACGCAGTATTTT. Looking up the rest from reference TRBV7-7 and TRBJ2-3 gives the full variable domain: GAGVSQSPRYKVTKRGQDVTLRCDPISSHATLYWYQQALGQGPEFLTYFNYEAQPDKSGLPSDRFSAERPEGSISTLTIQRTEQRDSAMYRCASSLGGRGTDTQYFGPGTRLTVL.

The chain carries TRBV10-3 and TRBJ2-3, with 14 bases lining up with TRBD2. After removal of 3 bases from V and 3 bases from J, the junction contained 2 bases not matched to a gene. The CDR3 length is 16 residues. Germline CDR1 reads ENHRY; CDR2 reads SYGVKD. CDR3 DNA sequence: TGTGCCATCAGTGAAGGGACTAGCGGGAGTACAGATACGCAGTATTTT. Its translation is CAISEGTSGSTDTQYF.

The chain combines TRBV5-5 with TRBJ2-7; 9 bases line up with TRBD1. This CDR3 has 13 residues. CDR1 SGHKS and CDR2 YYEKEE come from the germline V gene (reference sequence). Trimming took 3 bases from V and 7 from J; bases not matched to a gene: 5. Here the CDR3 reads CASSSWTGEEQYF. DNA for the CDR3: TGTGCCAGCAGCTCCTGGACAGGGGAAGAGCAGTACTTC.

V gene TRBV7-3 combines with J gene TRBJ2-2, with TRBD2 identical over 13 bases. J was trimmed by 4 bases and V by 2 bases; bases with no gene match: 4. This CDR3 has 17 residues. The germline CDR1 and CDR2 sequences are SGHTA and FQGTGA. The chain's CDR3 is CASSLGLAGAGTGELFF. The DNA for the CDR3 is TGTGCCAGCAGCTTAGGACTAGCGGGAGCGGGCACCGGGGAGCTGTTTTTT.

The genes are TRBV5-6 and TRBJ2-3; no definite D call. CDR1 is SGHDT, CDR2 YYEEEE, per germline. This CDR3 spans 16 amino acids. V shed 3 bases and J shed 0 bases, with 14 bases lying between them. The CDR3 reads CASSSLTSPSTDTQYF. CDR3 bases: TGTGCCAGCAGCTCCTTGACTTCGCCTAGCACAGATACGCAGTATTTT.

The chain links TRBV5-6 to TRBJ2-5, with TRBD2 identical over 13 bases. The CDR3 has 16 residues. V dropped 7 bases and J dropped 4; count of bases not matched to a gene: 10. CDR1 and CDR2 (germline): SGHDT, YYEEEE. The CDR3 nucleotides are TGTGCCAGCGCACAACTAGCGGGAGGGCCTGGAGAGACCCAGTACTTC. This gives the protein CASAQLAGGPGETQYF.

The chain links TRBV6-5 to TRBJ1-1; the D is unclear. Per germline, CDR1 MNHEY and CDR2 SVGAGI. Trimming stripped 8 bases from V and 1 base from J, with 5 bases between. The CDR3 has 11 amino acids. The CDR3 region is CASLGNTEAFF. DNA for the CDR3: TGTGCCAGCCTGGGGAACACTGAAGCTTTCTTT.

V and J are TRBV6-5 and TRBJ2-7; TRBD2 might be the D (5 bases). V lost 2 bases and J 0 bases, leaving 14 bases between the germline ends. The CDR3 runs to 16 residues. Germline V gene lookup returns CDR1 MNHEY and CDR2 SVGAGI. The CDR3 protein is CASSYSSVSSSYEQYF. In DNA, the CDR3 is TGTGCCAGCAGTTACAGTAGCGTATCGAGCTCCTACGAGCAGTACTTC.

The J gene is TRBJ1-1, the V gene TRBV25-1; D remains unclear. With 7 bases removed from V and 5 bases from J, the gap between germline ends came to 8 bases. This CDR3 has 11 amino acids. CDR1 and CDR2 (germline): MGHDK, SYGVNS. The CDR3 sequence is CASIYLTEAFF. As DNA, the CDR3 is TGTGCCAGCATCTACTTAACTGAAGCTTTCTTT.

The rearrangement joins TRBV11-3 to TRBJ2-1; 10 nucleotides agree with TRBD2. V gave up 5 bases and J gave up 9 bases; unmatched junction bases: 16. CDR1 SGHNT and CDR2 YENEEA come from the germline V gene. The CDR3 contains 17 residues. Written as DNA, the CDR3 is TGTGCCAGCAGCCCGTCCCTAAGCGGGAGGGCCTTTGGTGAGCAGTTCTTC. This encodes CASSPSLSGRAFGEQFF. The whole variable domain, remainder taken from reference TRBV11-3 and TRBJ2-1, is EAGVVQSPRYKIIEKKQPVAFWCNPISGHNTLYWYLQNLGQGPELLIRYENEEAVDDSQLPKDRFSAERLKGVDSTLKIQPAELGDSAVYLCASSPSLSGRAFGEQFFGPGTRLTVL.

The V gene is TRBV28, the J gene TRBJ2-1; D might be TRBD2 (5 bases). The CDR3 has 14 residues. Germline V gene data show CDR1 as MDHEN and CDR2 as SYDVKM. V lost 2 bases, J lost 1 base, and 6 bases lay in between. CDR3 protein: CASSLSGSYNEQFF. DNA for the CDR3: TGTGCCAGCAGTTTAAGCGGATCCTACAATGAGCAGTTCTTC.

The gene calls are TRBV10-1 and TRBJ2-1; 14 positions agree with TRBD2. Germline CDR1 WNHNN, CDR2 SYGVQD (reference sequence). Trimming took 2 bases from V and 7 from J; bases not matched to a gene: 4. This CDR3 spans 16 amino acids. The CDR3 nucleotides are TGCGCCAGCAGTGAGCCGGGACTAGCGGGAGTGAATGAGCAGTTCTTC. Translating gives CASSEPGLAGVNEQFF.

The V gene is TRBV19, the J gene TRBJ1-5, with 7 bases lining up with TRBD1. The junction had 7 bases not matched to a gene; V was cut back by 6 bases and J by 5 bases. This CDR3 region has 14 residues. CDR1 is LNHDA and CDR2 is SQIVND in the germline V gene (reference sequence). Here the CDR3 reads CASRERGTDQPQHF. Written as DNA, the CDR3 is TGTGCCAGTAGGGAAAGAGGGACAGATCAGCCCCAGCATTTT.

The J gene is TRBJ2-7, the V gene TRBV7-2; the D gene is possibly TRBD2 (6 bases). Germline V lookup: CDR1 SGHTA, CDR2 FQGNSA. Trimming pared 1 base from V and 7 bases from J, leaving 20 bases between. The CDR3 totals 16 residues. In nucleotides, the CDR3 is TGTGCCAGCAGCTTAGGACGACGGGAGCTTTCTAGAGAGCAGTACTTC. Protein: CASSLGRRELSREQYF.

The genes are TRBV7-9 and TRBJ2-5; no reliable D call. Germline-derived CDR1 and CDR2 are SEHNR and FQNEAQ (reference sequence). V dropped 2 bases and J dropped 5 bases, with 12 bases sitting between them. The CDR3 sequence is 14 residues long. The chain's CDR3 is CASSLSRDPETQYF. CDR3 nucleotide sequence: TGTGCCAGCAGCTTATCCCGAGATCCGGAGACCCAGTACTTC.

Of note for this clone: One junction end does not reproduce the germline sequence, and a read error may be involved. V and J are TRBV7-7 and TRBJ2-1, with D hard to call. Germline lookup yields CDR1 SSHAT and CDR2 FNYEAQ (reference sequence). CDR3 length: 16 residues. The CDR3 loop is CASSLDTASSYNEQFF. In DNA, the CDR3 is TGTGCTAGCAGCTTAGATACCGCGAGCTCCTACAATGAGCAGTTCTTC.

The chain links TRBV10-3 to TRBJ1-4; TRBD1 is a possible D gene (6 bases). CDR1 is ENHRY, CDR2 SYGVKD, per germline. The V and J ends lost 6 bases and 8 bases respectively, with 13 bases between them. This CDR3 contains 13 residues. The CDR3 is CAIRRDNMEKLFF. The CDR3 nucleotides are TGTGCCATCAGGCGGGACAACATGGAAAAACTGTTTTTT.

CDR3 in amino acids: CASSFGGLDYGYTF. The DNA of the CDR3 is TGTGCCAGCAGTTTTGGGGGGCTCGACTATGGCTACACCTTC. The rearrangement uses TRBV27 and TRBJ1-2; TRBD1 is a possible D gene (6 bases). Trimming took off 3 bases at V and 3 bases at J, with 11 bases between the two ends. The length of the CDR3 is 14 residues. The germline V gene has CDR1 MNHEY and CDR2 SMNVEV (reference sequence).

J is TRBJ2-1 and V is TRBV4-2; D may correspond to TRBD1 or TRBD2 (5 bases each). Germline loops: CDR1 LGHNA, CDR2 YNFKEQ. The CDR3 covers 14 residues. V gave up 1 base and J gave up 6 bases, with 10 bases separating them. CDR3 loop: CASSQVGGTNEQFF. The DNA of the CDR3 is TGTGCCAGCAGCCAAGTTGGGGGTACCAATGAGCAGTTCTTC.

V usage is TRBV30 and J usage is TRBJ2-3, with 10 bases identical to TRBD2. V trimming: 3 bases; J trimming: 4 bases; junction bases outside the gene matches: 1. The germline V gene has CDR1 GTSNPN and CDR2 SVGIG (reference sequence). This CDR3 spans 13 amino acids. This CDR3 reads CAWRLAGSDTQYF. DNA for the CDR3: TGTGCCTGGAGACTAGCGGGGTCAGATACGCAGTATTTT.